This T cell receptor (beta chain) was sequenced during a study of cytomegalovirus exposure and HLA in healthy donors. PCR amplification relied on 60 Vbeta primers (plus 13 Jbeta primers). The method was immunoSEQ multiplex PCR; TCRdb's version includes in-frame clones alone and lacks a portion of them. Counted here are about 100,000 clones, roughly 80% occurring once; the ten biggest clones make up roughly 1.9%. Study observations and caveats: According to the study, roughly 160 TCR beta chains were cytomegalovirus-associated. Several of the most significant clusters were apparently associated with common viral pathogens in a later analysis.

With respect to this clone: The antigen is unknown.

Germline CDR1 and CDR2: MDHEN and SYDVKM. The CDR3 is 14 residues long. Trimming removed 5 bases from V and 6 bases from J; junction bases left unmatched: 7. Each of the donors was a healthy bone marrow donor. The clonotype comes from a middle-aged woman in good health and CMV-seronegative. The sequenced material came from PBMCs. The chain has TRBV28 and TRBJ1-1; 9 positions match TRBD1. In nucleotides, the CDR3 is TGTGCCAGCAGTCTCGCCGGGACAGGGTCTGAAGCTTTCTTT. This translates into CASSLAGTGSEAFF. Based on the CDR3 plus reference TRBV28 and TRBJ1-1, the full variable domain is DVKVTQSSRYLVKRTGEKVFLECVQDMDHENMFWYRQDPGLGLRLIYFSYDVKMKEKGDIPEGYSVSREKKERFSLILESASTNQTSMYLCASSLAGTGSEAFFGQGTRLTVV.